The next 24 T cell receptor beta chains were all read from a single sample in a study of metastatic and nonmetastatic thyroid tumors (dated by TCRdb to 2018 to 2020). The library was produced with PCR. Instrument on record: Illumina HiSeq 4000. The public sequencing data were trimmed at Q25 with fastp and processed into clonotypes with MiXCR by TCRdb, which kept only in-frame beta chains. The sample records around 20,000 clones, about a third of which are singletons. Clones ranked in the top ten supply approximately 28% of the sample. No treatment had been received by any patient before thyroid surgery. The sequenced sample was tumor tissue. These TCRs come from a female donor with papillary thyroid cancer or a benign thyroid nodule (not recorded which). Some clones in this sample may be carry-over from other donors' samples.

This clone was seen a handful of times. The gene calls are TRBV6-2 or TRBV6-3 and TRBJ2-7; 8 positions agree with TRBD2. The V gene's germline CDR1 is MNHEY and CDR2 SVGEGT. J gave up 3 bases and V 7 bases, and 8 bases lay outside the gene matches. The CDR3 sequence is 14 residues long. This chain's CDR3 is CASTPGLEGYEQYF. The CDR3 nucleotides are TGTGCCAGCACCCCGGGACTAGAGGGCTACGAGCAGTACTTC.

By sample fraction, this clone is medium-sized. The chain joins TRBV7-2 to TRBJ1-3; D is possibly TRBD1 (5 bases). CDR1 and CDR2 (germline): SGHTA, FQGNSA. The CDR3 length is 15 residues. The germline V and J ends were trimmed by 1 base and 0 bases, with 7 bases remaining between them. CDR3: CASSLETGSGNTIYF. CDR3 bases: TGTGCCAGCAGCTTAGAAACAGGCTCTGGAAACACCATATATTTT.

In its sample, this clone was seen once. V gene TRBV5-6 combines with J gene TRBJ1-2, with 8 positions matching TRBD1. Unmatched junction bases numbered 7, after V lost 4 bases and J lost 8 bases. This CDR3 is 13 amino acids long. From germline, CDR1 is SGHDT and CDR2 YYEEEE. CDR3 in amino acids: CASSPRTGTGYTF. DNA for the CDR3: TGTGCCAGCAGCCCGCGGACAGGGACCGGCTACACCTTC.

This clone was observed a few times. The chain recombines TRBV9 with TRBJ1-1; D remains ambiguous. V dropped 0 bases and J dropped 12 bases, with 12 bases sitting between them. CDR1 and CDR2 from the germline V gene are SGDLS and YYNGEE. The CDR3 contains 12 residues. CDR3 coding DNA: TGTGCCAGCAGCGTAGATCAGGATTGGCCTTTCTTT. Amino acid sequence: CASSVDQDWPFF. Full variable domain (outside the CDR3, taken from reference TRBV9 and TRBJ1-1): DSGVTQTPKHLITATGQRVTLRCSPRSGDLSVYWYQQSLDQGLQFLIQYYNGEERAKGNILERFSAQQFPDLHSELNLSSLELGDSALYFCASSVDQDWPFFGQGTRLTVV.

This chain connects TRBV28 to TRBJ2-2, with D possibly matching TRBD2 (5 bases). V lost 5 bases to trimming and J lost 4 bases, with 11 bases between them. Germline V CDR1 and CDR2: MDHEN, SYDVKM. This CDR3 spans 14 amino acids. The CDR3 sequence: CASSLLVITGELFF. The CDR3 DNA is TGTGCCAGCAGTCTACTAGTAATCACCGGGGAGCTGTTTTTT.

V usage is TRBV6-1 and J usage is TRBJ2-7; tentatively, D is TRBD2 (7 bases). The germline CDR1 and CDR2 sequences are MNHNS and SASEGT. CDR3 size: 14 residues. The V gene lost 7 bases and the J gene lost 9 bases, with 22 bases spanning the gap. The CDR3 reads CASMRGGHENGQYF. As DNA, the CDR3 is TGTGCCAGCATGAGGGGGGGGCACGAGAACGGGCAGTACTTC.

This clone was seen only a few times. The J gene is TRBJ2-7, the V gene TRBV6-1; D is possibly TRBD2 (5 bases). The CDR3 length is 13 residues. The V gene lost 6 bases and the J gene lost 2 bases, with 11 bases spanning the gap. In germline, CDR1 is MNHNS, CDR2 SASEGT. The CDR3 loop reads CASSPPGTYEQYF. The CDR3 region has the DNA TGTGCCAGCAGCCCCCCGGGGACCTACGAGCAGTACTTC.

This clone was detected only a few times. The rearrangement links TRBV2 to TRBJ2-7; 9 nucleotides agree with TRBD2. CDR3 length: 14 amino acids. After removal of 5 bases from V and 4 bases from J, the junction contained 6 bases not matched to a gene. Germline lookup yields CDR1 SNHLY and CDR2 FYNNEI. CDR3 nucleotide sequence: TGTGCCAGCAGTTATAGCGGGAGTGGGTACGAGCAGTACTTC. Translation gives CASSYSGSGYEQYF. The entire variable domain, with the rest obtained from reference TRBV2 and TRBJ2-7, is as follows: EPEVTQTPSHQVTQMGQEVILRCVPISNHLYFYWYRQILGQKVEFLVSFYNNEISEKSEIFDDQFSVERPDGSNFTLKIRSTKLEDSAMYFCASSYSGSGYEQYFGPGTRLTVT.

The J gene is TRBJ2-5, the V gene TRBV20-1, with 11 bases matching TRBD2. V lost 0 bases, J lost 5 bases, and 11 bases stayed unmatched. Germline V gene sequence: CDR1 DFQATT, CDR2 SNEGSKA (reference sequence). The CDR3 sequence is 17 residues long. In DNA, the CDR3 is TGCAGTGCTAGAGATCTCTTCGGGGTAGCGGGAGGGGAGACCCAGTACTTC. This codes for CSARDLFGVAGGETQYF.

The V call is TRBV7-9, the J call TRBJ2-3, with D perhaps given as TRBD1 or TRBD2 (6 bases each). The length of the CDR3 is 12 residues. The germline gives CDR1 SEHNR, CDR2 FQNEAQ (reference sequence). Trimming left V 8 bases short and J 4 bases short, with 10 bases between. The chain's CDR3 is CASGGGADTQYF. Here the CDR3 DNA reads TGTGCCAGCGGGGGCGGGGCAGATACGCAGTATTTT.

This clone was counted a few times. V is TRBV12-3 or TRBV12-4 and J is TRBJ2-3, with 8 bases lining up with TRBD1. The CDR3 has 15 amino acids. Trimming removed 5 bases from V and 2 bases from J; junction bases left unmatched: 6. CDR3 protein: CASSPQGAYTDTQYF. CDR3 sequence (DNA): TGTGCCAGCAGTCCTCAGGGGGCGTACACAGATACGCAGTATTTT.

The V gene is TRBV5-1, the J gene TRBJ2-2; no definite D call. This CDR3 has 14 residues. Germline-derived CDR1 and CDR2 are SGHRS and YFSETQ. V was pared by 2 bases and J by 6 bases, with 11 bases between. The CDR3: CASSFLRVSGELFF. The DNA for the CDR3 is TGCGCCAGCAGCTTTTTACGGGTGTCCGGGGAGCTGTTTTTT. Supplemented by reference TRBV5-1 and TRBJ2-2, the full variable domain reads KAGVTQTPRYLIKTRGQQVTLSCSPISGHRSVSWYQQTPGQGLQFLFEYFSETQRNKGNFPGRFSGRQFSNSRSEMNVSTLELGDSALYLCASSFLRVSGELFFGEGSRLTVL.

This chain connects TRBV14 to TRBJ2-1, with TRBD2 matching over 14 bases. This CDR3 is built from 20 residues. The trim removed 1 base at V and 4 bases at J, leaving 12 bases unmatched. Germline CDR1 and CDR2: SGHDN and FVKESK. The CDR3 DNA is TGTGCCAGCAGCCAAGGAGCAGGACTAGCGGGGGGTAATATATACAATGAGCAGTTCTTC. Translated: CASSQGAGLAGGNIYNEQFF.

The chain links TRBV27 to TRBJ1-2; 10 bases are a match to TRBD1. This CDR3 spans 14 amino acids. V lost 5 bases, J lost 6 bases, and 6 bases stayed unmatched. Germline V CDR1 and CDR2: MNHEY, SMNVEV (reference sequence). CDR3 protein: CASSRTGGWDGYTF. The CDR3 DNA sequence: TGTGCCAGCAGTAGGACAGGGGGATGGGATGGCTACACCTTC.

This clone showed up just a few times. The chain combines TRBV6-9 with TRBJ2-7; D gene uncertain. V lost 4 bases and J 0 bases, leaving 4 bases between the germline ends. This CDR3 has 12 residues. The germline V gene encodes CDR1 MNHGY and CDR2 SVAAGI. As DNA, the CDR3 is TGTGCCAGCAGTTTAAGCTCCTACGAGCAGTACTTC. Residues: CASSLSSYEQYF.

This clone was seen a handful of times. The chain has TRBV28 and TRBJ2-7, with TRBD1 matching 8 bases. The CDR3 sequence is 16 residues long. Germline trimming cut 0 bases from V and 3 bases from J; bases unmatched to any gene: 7. Germline lookup yields CDR1 MDHEN and CDR2 SYDVKM. The CDR3 is CASSLWRTGLGYEQYF. DNA of the CDR3: TGTGCCAGCAGTTTATGGCGGACAGGGTTAGGCTACGAGCAGTACTTC.

This clone was observed a few times. V gene TRBV19 combines with J gene TRBJ2-1; D is ambiguous. Germline CDR1 and CDR2: LNHDA and SQIVND (reference sequence). The V gene lost 1 base and the J gene lost 3 bases, with 4 bases spanning the gap. The CDR3 covers 13 residues. The DNA for the CDR3 is TGTGCCAGTAGTATAGCCCGCTACAATGAGCAGTTCTTC. Translation: CASSIARYNEQFF.

This chain joins TRBV28 and TRBJ2-7; D gene uncertain. V gave up 3 bases and J gave up 6 bases, with 15 bases separating them. In germline, CDR1 is MDHEN, CDR2 SYDVKM. This CDR3 has 14 amino acids. DNA for the CDR3: TGTGCCAGCAGTTTTGGAAGTCCCAAGGGCGAGCAGTACTTC. This encodes CASSFGSPKGEQYF. Drawing the rest from reference TRBV28 and TRBJ2-7, the complete variable domain is DVKVTQSSRYLVKRTGEKVFLECVQDMDHENMFWYRQDPGLGLRLIYFSYDVKMKEKGDIPEGYSVSREKKERFSLILESASTNQTSMYLCASSFGSPKGEQYFGPGTRLTVT.

This chain uses TRBV2 with TRBJ1-2; the D is unclear. The CDR3 has 13 residues. The V end was cut by 2 bases, the J end by 4 bases, with 8 bases between. Germline-derived CDR1 and CDR2 are SNHLY and FYNNEI. The CDR3 reads CASSERQVYGYTF. The CDR3 DNA is TGTGCCAGCAGTGAACGGCAGGTCTATGGCTACACCTTC.

The chain employs TRBV28 and TRBJ2-5, with D possibly matching TRBD1 (5 bases). The V and J ends lost 6 bases and 4 bases respectively, with 18 bases between them. The CDR3 totals 15 residues. Germline CDR1 is MDHEN and CDR2 is SYDVKM. The CDR3 sequence: CASSRPAGSGETQYF. CDR3 in DNA: TGTGCCAGCAGCCGACCCGCAGGGTCGGGAGAGACCCAGTACTTC.

To note about this clone: This is likely a read error, given that the CDR3 carries no conserved phenylalanine or tryptophan at its end. V gene TRBV7-2 combines with J gene TRBJ1-2, with D unresolved. CDR3 length: 13 residues. CDR1 and CDR2 (germline): SGHTA, FQGNSA. Trimming cost V 1 base and J 4 bases, with 7 bases left between them. In nucleotides, the CDR3 is TGTGCCAGCAGCTTAGAAGTGGCCTATGGCTACACCTTA. Encoded protein: CASSLEVAYGYTL.

The chain links TRBV6-2 or TRBV6-3 to TRBJ2-7; TRBD1 aligns across 9 bases. This CDR3 has 15 amino acids. The V and J ends lost 6 bases and 2 bases, in that order; junction bases with no gene match: 8. Germline lookup yields CDR1 MNHEY and CDR2 SVGEGT. The CDR3 sequence: CASRDTGTGTYEQYF. The CDR3 nucleotides read TGTGCCAGCAGAGATACCGGGACAGGGACCTACGAGCAGTACTTC.

This clone has just a few counts. The chain employs TRBV28 and TRBJ2-7; possibly TRBD1 or TRBD2 for D (5 bases each). Trimming took 7 bases from V and 2 from J, leaving 15 bases between them. The CDR3 has 14 amino acids. Germline CDR1 and CDR2: MDHEN and SYDVKM. The CDR3 loop is CASKRGDHAYEQYF. The DNA of the CDR3 is TGTGCCAGCAAGAGGGGAGACCACGCCTACGAGCAGTACTTC. Together with reference TRBV28 and TRBJ2-7, the CDR3 gives the full variable domain: DVKVTQSSRYLVKRTGEKVFLECVQDMDHENMFWYRQDPGLGLRLIYFSYDVKMKEKGDIPEGYSVSREKKERFSLILESASTNQTSMYLCASKRGDHAYEQYFGPGTRLTVT.

This clone was observed a handful of times. The chain is built from TRBV6-1 and TRBJ2-1; tentatively, D is TRBD1 or TRBD2 (6 bases each). This CDR3 is 14 amino acids long. Germline values: CDR1 MNHNS, CDR2 SASEGT. Trimming shortened V by 2 bases and J by 6 bases, and 11 bases separated the two germline ends. The CDR3 spells CASSEFKGGNEQFF. The CDR3 nucleotides read TGTGCCAGCAGTGAATTTAAGGGGGGCAATGAGCAGTTCTTC.